This T cell receptor (beta chain) was sequenced for a study of T cell changes during pregnancy in multiple sclerosis. The germline V gene encodes CDR1 LGHNA and CDR2 YSLEER. This CDR3 is built from 14 residues. V dropped 0 bases and J dropped 5 bases, with 10 bases sitting between them. Generated by immunoSEQ multiplex PCR, the TCRdb table keeps only in-frame clones and is missing some. The table shows roughly 40,000 clones, with roughly 90% occurring only once. The chain has TRBV4-3 and TRBJ2-5; D may be TRBD1 (5 bases). The TCR comes from a female donor with multiple sclerosis, enrolled in a pregnancy study. Sequences were derived from CD8+ T cells from peripheral blood mononuclear cells, sampled in the first trimester of pregnancy. As DNA, the CDR3 is TGCGCCAGCAGCCAAGATCCAGGGTACGAGACCCAGTACTTC. It yields the protein CASSQDPGYETQYF.